The clone carrying this T cell receptor (beta chain) was seen only a few times. The record originates from a study of blood T cells in healthy people across ages. The second PCR ran roughly 6 to 11 cycles with a sample-barcoded 5' primer and J-beta primers. TCRdb fed the 5' RACE reads into MiXCR, producing one record per CDR3 protein. The table shows 1,800,000 or so distinct CDR3 sequences, with about two fifths occurring only once. CDR3 length equals 17 residues. V was pared by 2 bases and J by 5 bases, with 21 bases between. Looked up from germline, CDR1 is SGHVS and CDR2 is FQNEAQ. This TCR was recovered from a human donor in good health. The gene calls are TRBV7-8 and TRBJ2-5; perhaps TRBD2 as D (5 bases). Sequencing was done on a sample of blood. Here the CDR3 reads CASSLLTPGSKGETQYF. In DNA form, the CDR3 reads TGTGCCAGCAGCTTATTGACCCCGGGATCCAAAGGGGAGACCCAGTACTTC.